This T cell receptor (beta chain) came from a study of shared clonotypes between healthy human individuals. On this clone itself: Antigen specificity is unknown.

With V trimmed by 5 bases and J by 13 bases, 13 bases remained unmatched. Germline lookup yields CDR1 SEHNR and CDR2 FQNEAQ (reference sequence). The CDR3 covers 15 residues. The data were produced by immunoSEQ multiplex PCR, yet TCRdb's version contains in-frame clones alone and is incomplete. The sample contains 2 million to 2.5 million clones, just over 90% of which appear only once. Overall study findings and caveats: When compared with the clonotypes that were shared by all four sorted-subset donors, the non-shared clonotypes turned out to have lower generation probabilities.

This receptor was taken from a man aged 18 to 30 in good health. Some clones in this sample may be carry-over from other donors' samples. The chain employs TRBV7-9 and TRBJ2-5, with 13 bases matching TRBD2. The sample consisted of naive CD4+ T cells from PBMCs. The subset: CD45RA+ positively selected. CDR3 sequence: CASSQTGTSGTRLYF. Written as DNA, the CDR3 is TGTGCCAGCAGCCAAACCGGGACTAGCGGGACCCGGTTGTACTTC.